This paragraph covers one TCR beta chain sequence. Its antigen is currently unknown. The data were obtained in a study of vaccination effects on CD4 cells after COVID-19. Study-level information: Participants got two doses of BNT162b2 or mRNA-1273 vaccine. General study findings and limits: Late post-vaccination samples showed marked contraction of infection- and vaccine-induced clones.

Germline CDR1 SGHKS, CDR2 YYEKEE (reference sequence). V was shortened by 4 bases and J by 7 bases, with 30 bases between the two germline ends. The CDR3 covers 19 residues. Sequencing was performed with immunoSEQ multiplex PCR; in TCRdb, only in-frame clones are kept and a portion is missing. Of tens of thousands of clones in the sample, roughly 79% were seen once. Under the ViraFEST assay, PBMC were stimulated with viral peptide pools so that antigen-specific CD4+ T cells expanded. Sequencing was performed afterwards. Cells that had been cultured for less than eleven days were the source of isolated CD4+ T cells. According to the study, vaccine recipients showed no prior SARS-CoV-2 infection and negative nucleocapsid antibodies. Every well got over 1.5 million PBMC, which were grown with around 10 IU/ml IL-2 and approximately 9.7 ug/ml peptides. Fresh IL-2-containing medium replaced half the medium on days 3 and 7.

The material sequenced was CD4+ T cells from PBMCs cultured with HCoV-NL63 spike peptides, taken before COVID-19 vaccination. The J gene is TRBJ2-1, the V gene TRBV5-5, with TRBD2 as a possible D gene (7 bases). The TCR comes from a human donor who received a COVID-19 vaccine. The CDR3 sequence: CASSLSGGLTSLRYNEQFF. The CDR3 DNA reads TGTGCCAGCAGCCTTTCGGGGGGCTTGACCTCACTTCGATATAATGAGCAGTTCTTC.